The 8 T cell receptor beta chains below come from one sample, sequenced in a study of blood T cell repertoires in COVID-19. The data were produced by immunoSEQ multiplex PCR, yet TCRdb's version contains in-frame clones alone and is incomplete. The sample carries fewer than 500,000 clones, over 75% recorded once. The sequenced material came from PBMCs or T cells enriched from blood (not recorded which). The receptors come from a young man who had recovered from COVID-19.

The chain joins TRBV7-9 to TRBJ1-6; D possibly corresponds to TRBD1 (6 bases). V lost 1 base to trimming and J lost 1 base, with 14 bases between them. This CDR3 is 18 amino acids long. Looked up from germline, CDR1 is SEHNR and CDR2 is FQNEAQ (reference sequence). The CDR3 spells CASSLERGLGSYNSPLHF. The CDR3 DNA is TGTGCCAGCAGCTTAGAGCGGGGGCTGGGGTCCTATAATTCACCCCTCCACTTT.

Of note for this clone: This sample includes further DNA sequences coding for the same CDR3. The chain employs TRBV5-1 and TRBJ2-3; D may be TRBD2 (6 bases). The V and J ends lost 7 bases and 0 bases respectively, with 12 bases between them. This CDR3 is 14 amino acids long. Per germline, CDR1 SGHRS and CDR2 YFSETQ. The CDR3 protein is CASGSGLSTDTQYF. The CDR3, as DNA: TGCGCCAGCGGTAGCGGCCTCAGCACAGATACGCAGTATTTT.

This chain connects TRBV4-1 to TRBJ1-1; 8 bases agree with TRBD1. The V and J ends lost 0 bases and 7 bases, in that order; junction bases with no gene match: 7. This CDR3 has 15 residues. Germline assignment: CDR1 MGHRA and CDR2 YSYEKL. CDR3 bases: TGCGCCAGCAGCCAAGAGGACAGGGCCTCCCATGAAGCTTTCTTT. Its protein product is CASSQEDRASHEAFF.

This clone occurred once. The chain employs TRBV3-1 (or the pseudogene TRBV3-2) and TRBJ1-1; the match to TRBD1 covers 9 bases. Per germline, CDR1 LGHDT and CDR2 YNNKEL (reference sequence). The CDR3 extends over 13 amino acids. V lost 1 base, J lost 11 bases, and 5 bases stayed unmatched. DNA for the CDR3: TGTGCCAGCAGCCAAGGGACAGGGGATAGGGCTTTCTTT. This sequence encodes CASSQGTGDRAFF.

This clone has just a few counts. The chain links TRBV15 to TRBJ2-2, with D possibly TRBD2 on 6 matching bases. Germline values: CDR1 LNHNV, CDR2 YYDKDF (reference sequence). This CDR3 contains 15 residues. With 5 bases removed from V and 7 bases from J, the gap between germline ends came to 17 bases. This chain's CDR3 is CATSGRISADGELFF. Here the CDR3 DNA reads TGTGCCACCAGCGGGAGGATTAGCGCCGACGGGGAGCTGTTTTTT.

The rearrangement links TRBV5-5 to TRBJ1-3; perhaps TRBD1 as D (5 bases). The CDR3 contains 16 residues. Germline V gives CDR1 SGHKS, CDR2 YYEKEE (reference sequence). Between the trimmed V and J ends, which lost 1 base and 3 bases, there was a span of 14 bases. The CDR3 sequence is CASSLTPAGRGNTIYF. CDR3 in DNA: TGTGCCAGCAGCTTGACACCGGCAGGGCGTGGAAACACCATATATTTT.

The J gene is TRBJ2-7, the V gene TRBV19; 13 positions agree with TRBD2. The germline V gene encodes CDR1 LNHDA and CDR2 SQIVND (reference sequence). With V trimmed by 4 bases and J by 2 bases, 29 bases remained unmatched. The CDR3 extends over 24 amino acids. This CDR3 is CASSRKGLRGLGLAGAMGPYEQYF. Written as DNA, the CDR3 is TGTGCCAGTAGTAGAAAGGGACTCCGAGGATTAGGACTAGCGGGAGCCATGGGTCCCTACGAGCAGTACTTC.

The gene calls are TRBV11-3 and TRBJ2-2; possible D gene TRBD2, 6 bases. The V and J ends lost 0 bases and 2 bases respectively, with 7 bases between them. The germline gives CDR1 SGHNT, CDR2 YENEEA. This CDR3 has 15 amino acids. CDR3: CASSLDGRNTGELFF. The CDR3 DNA sequence: TGTGCCAGCAGCTTAGACGGGAGAAACACCGGGGAGCTGTTTTTT.